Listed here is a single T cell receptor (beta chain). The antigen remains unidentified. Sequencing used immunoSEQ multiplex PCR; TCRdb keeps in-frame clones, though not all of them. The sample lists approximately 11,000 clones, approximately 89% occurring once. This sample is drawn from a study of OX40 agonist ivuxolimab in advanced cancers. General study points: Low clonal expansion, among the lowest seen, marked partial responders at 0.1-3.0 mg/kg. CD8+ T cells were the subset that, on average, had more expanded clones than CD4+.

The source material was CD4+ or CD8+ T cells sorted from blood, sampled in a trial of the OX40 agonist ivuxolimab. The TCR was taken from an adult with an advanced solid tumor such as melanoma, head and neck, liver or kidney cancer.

CDR3 sequence reads: CASSLSLASSDTQYF. The CDR3 nucleotides are TGTGCCAGCAGCTTGAGTCTAGCAAGTTCAGATACGCAGTATTTT. The J gene is TRBJ2-3, the V gene TRBV5-4; a possible D gene is TRBD2 (5 bases). This CDR3 region has 15 residues. The germline gives CDR1 SGHNT, CDR2 YYREEE (reference sequence). The V gene lost 1 base and the J gene lost 4 bases, with 13 bases spanning the gap.